These T cell receptor beta chains were read from a single sample in a study of blood T cell repertoires in COVID-19. TCRdb's copy holds only in-frame clones and misses some; the assay was immunoSEQ multiplex PCR. The table has tens of thousands of clones, around 76% seen once. The sequenced sample was peripheral blood. These receptors all stem from a woman aged 55-69 years with acute or convalescent COVID-19. Both conserved end residues are part of each CDR3. The D gene is left open where the match is weak. Some rows have no size entry. The others give once, few or many, or a class for an expanded clone.

clone size: .
D gene: TRBD1
V gene: TRBV11-3
J gene: TRBJ2-5
CDR3 DNA: TGTGCCAGCAGCCCAGGGACAGGGGATAAAGAGACCCAGTACTTC
CDR3 protein: CASSPGTGDKETQYF

clone size: .
D gene: TRBD2
V gene: TRBV2
J gene: TRBJ2-3
CDR3 DNA: TGTGCCAGCAGTGAACTAGCGGGGGGCACAGATACGCAGTATTTT
CDR3 protein: CASSELAGGTDTQYF

clone size: .
D gene: .
V gene: TRBV6-5
J gene: TRBJ2-7
CDR3 DNA: TGTGCCAGCACTGCCCGAGGTCCCTCCTACGAGCAGTACTTC
CDR3 protein: CASTARGPSYEQYF

clone size: .
D gene: .
V gene: TRBV19
J gene: TRBJ2-5
CDR3 DNA: TGTGCCAGTAGTGTCCAATCGACAGGCAAGGAGACCCAGTACTTC
CDR3 protein: CASSVQSTGKETQYF

clone size: .
D gene: TRBD1
V gene: TRBV7-9
J gene: TRBJ2-6
CDR3 DNA: TGTGCCGTCCGAGAGCCGGGACAGGGGGCTGGGGCCAACGTCCTGACTTTC
CDR3 protein: CAVREPGQGAGANVLTF

clone size: .
D gene: .
V gene: TRBV6-2/TRBV6-3
J gene: TRBJ1-2
CDR3 DNA: TGTGCCAGCAGATACTATCAAGGGGCTGGCTACACCTTC
CDR3 protein: CASRYYQGAGYTF

clone size: .
D gene: TRBD2
V gene: TRBV6-2/TRBV6-3
J gene: TRBJ2-1
CDR3 DNA: TGTGCCAGCGGCCTAGCGGGGGACAATGAGCAGTTCTTC
CDR3 protein: CASGLAGDNEQFF

clone size: .
D gene: .
V gene: TRBV19
J gene: TRBJ1-2
CDR3 DNA: TGTGCCAGTAGTCCACTACAGGAGACTAACTATGGCTACACCTTC
CDR3 protein: CASSPLQETNYGYTF

clone size: .
D gene: .
V gene: TRBV6-5
J gene: TRBJ2-7
CDR3 DNA: TGTGCCAGCAGTCGGAATACAGCTTTTCCATACGAGCAGTACTTC
CDR3 protein: CASSRNTAFPYEQYF

clone size: .
D gene: TRBD1
V gene: TRBV6-1
J gene: TRBJ2-7
CDR3 DNA: TGTGCCAGCAGTGAATCTTCAACAGGGGGGAATTTCGAGCAGTACTTC
CDR3 protein: CASSESSTGGNFEQYF

clone size: .
D gene: .
V gene: TRBV27
J gene: TRBJ1-3
CDR3 DNA: TGTGCCAGCAGTCCCGGTACACAGCCAGGAAACACCATATATTTT
CDR3 protein: CASSPGTQPGNTIYF

clone size: .
D gene: TRBD2
V gene: TRBV9
J gene: TRBJ2-5
CDR3 DNA: TGTGCCAGCAGCGCCCCTAGCGGGGGGTTTGAGACCCAGTACTTC
CDR3 protein: CASSAPSGGFETQYF

clone size: .
D gene: .
V gene: TRBV15
J gene: TRBJ2-2
CDR3 DNA: TGTGCCACCAGCAGAGATACGGACACCGGGGAGCTGTTTTTT
CDR3 protein: CATSRDTDTGELFF

clone size: .
D gene: TRBD1
V gene: TRBV5-1
J gene: TRBJ2-3
CDR3 DNA: TGCGCCAGCAGCTTGGTTGTGGGACAGGGGGTGCAGGGTGGCACAGATACGCAGTATTTT
CDR3 protein: CASSLVVGQGVQGGTDTQYF

clone size: .
D gene: TRBD1
V gene: TRBV4-3
J gene: TRBJ2-5
CDR3 DNA: TGCGCCAGCAGCCAAGAGGCACAGGGGGTAGAGACCCAGTACTTC
CDR3 protein: CASSQEAQGVETQYF

clone size: .
D gene: .
V gene: TRBV28
J gene: TRBJ1-1
CDR3 DNA: TGTGCCAGCAGCCCTTTCTTGGGGGGGCTTCCCACTGAAGCTTTCTTT
CDR3 protein: CASSPFLGGLPTEAFF

clone size: .
D gene: .
V gene: TRBV2
J gene: TRBJ1-1
CDR3 DNA: TGTGCCAGCAGTGCGGAGACGAACACTGAAGCTTTCTTT
CDR3 protein: CASSAETNTEAFF

clone size: .
D gene: TRBD1
V gene: TRBV9
J gene: TRBJ1-1
CDR3 DNA: TGTGCCAGCAGCGTAGGAGGGGGCGGGAACACTGAAGCTTTCTTT
CDR3 protein: CASSVGGGGNTEAFF

clone size: few
D gene: TRBD2
V gene: TRBV5-1
J gene: TRBJ2-7
CDR3 DNA: TGCGCCAGCAGACTGGGACTAGCGGGGGTGATCTCCTACGAGCAGTACTTC
CDR3 protein: CASRLGLAGVISYEQYF

clone size: .
D gene: .
V gene: TRBV5-1
J gene: TRBJ1-1
CDR3 DNA: TGCGCCAGCACCTCTACCTCACGTGGGAACACTGAAGCTTTCTTT
CDR3 protein: CASTSTSRGNTEAFF

clone size: .
D gene: .
V gene: TRBV21-1
J gene: TRBJ2-7
CDR3 DNA: TGTGCCAGCAGCAAACCCCAGGGTCTCCCAGACGAGCAGTACTTC
CDR3 protein: CASSKPQGLPDEQYF

clone size: once
D gene: .
V gene: TRBV29-1
J gene: TRBJ1-3
CDR3 DNA: TGCAGCGTTGAAGATCCAGGGTCCGACACCATATATTTT
CDR3 protein: CSVEDPGSDTIYF

clone size: few
D gene: .
V gene: TRBV5-6
J gene: TRBJ1-2
CDR3 DNA: TGTGCCAGCAGCTTGCCGCGGGCTAACTATGGCTACACCTTC
CDR3 protein: CASSLPRANYGYTF

clone size: once
D gene: .
V gene: TRBV14
J gene: TRBJ2-1
CDR3 DNA: TGTGCCAGCAGCCAAGAACGGGGTTTCGATGAGCAGTTCTTC
CDR3 protein: CASSQERGFDEQFF

clone size: .
D gene: .
V gene: TRBV7-6
J gene: TRBJ2-2
CDR3 DNA: TGTGCCAGCAGCCCTACAGGGTTGGGGAACACCGGGGAGCTGTTTTTT
CDR3 protein: CASSPTGLGNTGELFF

clone size: few
D gene: TRBD2
V gene: TRBV7-2
J gene: TRBJ2-5
CDR3 DNA: TGTGCCAGCAGCAATATTAGCGGGGTGGAGACCCAGTACTTC
CDR3 protein: CASSNISGVETQYF

clone size: .
D gene: .
V gene: TRBV5-8
J gene: TRBJ1-1
CDR3 DNA: TGTGCCAGCAGCCTGAGAGCCAGGGTAGTTCCTCGCGCTGAAGCTTTCTTT
CDR3 protein: CASSLRARVVPRAEAFF

clone size: .
D gene: .
V gene: TRBV24-1
J gene: TRBJ2-7
CDR3 DNA: TGTGCCACCAGTGAATCCGGGACACCTCTGGAGCAGTACTTC
CDR3 protein: CATSESGTPLEQYF

clone size: .
D gene: .
V gene: TRBV7-2
J gene: TRBJ1-2
CDR3 DNA: TGTGCCAGCAGCGGAGGCGGGTTCACCCGACAAAACTATGGCTACACCTTC
CDR3 protein: CASSGGGFTRQNYGYTF

clone size: .
D gene: TRBD1
V gene: TRBV5-4
J gene: TRBJ2-2
CDR3 DNA: TGTGCCAGCAGCTGGGGACAGGGGGGAACCGGGGAGCTGTTTTTT
CDR3 protein: CASSWGQGGTGELFF

clone size: few
D gene: .
V gene: TRBV6-6
J gene: TRBJ2-4
CDR3 DNA: TGTGCCAGCAGTTACTCGAGGGAAGGCAACATTCAGTACTTC
CDR3 protein: CASSYSREGNIQYF

clone size: .
D gene: .
V gene: TRBV4-2
J gene: TRBJ1-2
CDR3 DNA: TGTGCCAGCAGCCAAGATCGGGAGGGGTCGGATGGCTACACCTTC
CDR3 protein: CASSQDREGSDGYTF

clone size: once
D gene: .
V gene: TRBV7-2
J gene: TRBJ1-6
CDR3 DNA: TGTGCCAGCAGCTTAGACAGTTATAATTCACCCCTCCACTTT
CDR3 protein: CASSLDSYNSPLHF

clone size: .
D gene: .
V gene: TRBV19
J gene: TRBJ1-5
CDR3 DNA: TGTGCCTTAGCGGCCGGGGGTGGTCAGCCCCAGCATTTT
CDR3 protein: CALAAGGGQPQHF

clone size: .
D gene: TRBD2
V gene: TRBV9
J gene: TRBJ2-5
CDR3 DNA: TGTGCCAGCAGTACCAGCGGGGGGCTGGAGACCCAGTACTTC
CDR3 protein: CASSTSGGLETQYF

clone size: .
D gene: TRBD1
V gene: TRBV5-1
J gene: TRBJ1-5
CDR3 DNA: TGCGCCAGCAGCTTGGGAGACAGGGGCCCCTTTAATCAGCCCCAGCATTTT
CDR3 protein: CASSLGDRGPFNQPQHF

clone size: .
D gene: .
V gene: TRBV2
J gene: TRBJ1-5
CDR3 DNA: TGTGCCAGCAACAGACCCAATCAGCCCCAGCATTTT
CDR3 protein: CASNRPNQPQHF

clone size: .
D gene: TRBD1
V gene: TRBV5-8
J gene: TRBJ1-4
CDR3 DNA: TGTGCCAGCAGCTTGGGACAGGGAGGAACTAATGAAAAACTGTTTTTT
CDR3 protein: CASSLGQGGTNEKLFF

clone size: .
D gene: TRBD1
V gene: TRBV5-1
J gene: TRBJ2-7
CDR3 DNA: TGCGCCAGCAGCCCGTCCGGGACAGGGAGGGAGCAGTACTTC
CDR3 protein: CASSPSGTGREQYF

clone size: .
D gene: .
V gene: TRBV5-1
J gene: TRBJ2-7
CDR3 DNA: TGCGCCAGCAGCCCGGATGGAGTCTACGAGCAGTACTTC
CDR3 protein: CASSPDGVYEQYF

clone size: .
D gene: .
V gene: TRBV2
J gene: TRBJ1-4
CDR3 DNA: TGTGCCAGCCATGAAGGTCAGCGCGGTGAAAAACTGTTTTTT
CDR3 protein: CASHEGQRGEKLFF

clone size: few
D gene: .
V gene: TRBV30
J gene: TRBJ1-1
CDR3 DNA: TGTGCCTGGACCCGGGGGATAAAGACTGAAGCTTTCTTT
CDR3 protein: CAWTRGIKTEAFF

clone size: once
D gene: TRBD2
V gene: TRBV4-2
J gene: TRBJ2-3
CDR3 DNA: TGTGCCAGCAGCCAAGAGGTAAAAGCGGGGGGGCCAGATACGCAGTATTTT
CDR3 protein: CASSQEVKAGGPDTQYF

clone size: .
D gene: .
V gene: TRBV5-6
J gene: TRBJ2-2
CDR3 DNA: TGTGCCAGCACCCGGAGGGCACTCACGAACACCGGGGAGCTGTTTTTT
CDR3 protein: CASTRRALTNTGELFF